This note documents a single T cell receptor (beta chain) sequence. No antigen is known for it. Per-nucleotide qualities are absent, and no much larger clonotype sits a single base away. The CDR3 measures 15 amino acids from cysteine to phenylalanine. The entry retains the CDR3 DNA only, 45 bases that are in frame from base 1. V and J are truncated by 3 bases and 3 bases respectively, leaving an intervening sequence of 14 bases. Via the germline V gene, CDR1 is SGHVS and CDR2 FNYEAQ. The data are from a study of shared clonotypes between healthy human individuals (dated by TCRdb to 2018 to 2020). In terms of the full investigation: A few men and two women, aged 18 to 49 years, made up the cohort. Blood TCR repertoires of about 5 healthy adults were deeply sequenced to estimate repertoire size and the extent of clonotype sharing between individuals. For each donor, CD4 naive and CD4 memory were each given three plates, CD8 naive was given two plates, and CD8 memory was given one plate. Per donor, leukapheresis produced somewhere between about 0.94 and 9.5 billion PBMCs. Libraries were prepared and TCR repertoires were sequenced by different laboratories using diverse techniques, in order to increase sequencing depth and limit assay-specific biases.

Results and caveats for the whole study, not just this receptor: Clonotypes shared by all four sorted-subset donors showed higher generation probabilities than non-shared clonotypes. Pairwise subsampling led to the expectation that sequencing depth would affect the degree of clonotype sharing among donors. When a few donors were compared, the shared fraction of clonotypes was about 5.2% for naive CD4, less than 4% for naive CD8, more than 2% for memory CD4, and roughly 0.4% for memory CD8. Naive subsets generally had larger estimated clonotype richness than memory subsets. The small number of donors limited the genetic and exposure-history diversity represented. Incomplete sequencing was indicated by rarefaction of sorted-subset datasets, despite the large sequencing depth. Sampling was limited to blood, and TCR repertoires in tissue likely differ from TCR repertoires in blood.

Using the deep immunoSEQ assay, multiplex PCR amplified TCR CDR3 regions from genomic DNA. Genomic DNA extracted from each cell subset was distributed evenly over all wells of several immunoSEQ 96-well plates, and each plate served as one replicate. For sorted subsets, approximately 210 ng genomic DNA, equal to some 28,000 T cell genomes, was loaded into each replicate PCR. The purified libraries were quantified using a Qubit 3.0 fluorometer, sized with a Bioanalyzer 2100, and then quantified again using the KAPA Library Quantification kit. Every immunoSEQ 96-well plate was sequenced on a separate single-read 150-cycle Illumina NextSeq 550 flow cell. The published analysis was carried out like this. The immunoSEQ output contained only junctional sequences without quality scores, so filtering could not match that applied to full-length reads. To assign V/J genes and CDR3, sequences were annotated against IMGT germline references using PyIR, a Python wrapper for IgBLAST v1.9. Reads were filtered out if the reads had weak V/J assignments (E-value above 1e-6), no CDR3, stop codons, out-of-frame junctions, or ambiguous translated residues. A V3J clonotype was defined by an identical inferred V gene, J gene, and CDR3 amino acid sequence. Percentage overlap between repertoires was calculated by dividing the number of shared unique clonotypes by the size of the smaller repertoire. Repertoire richness was assessed with RTK rarefaction, the Chao1 estimator, and Recon v2.1 estimates of unobserved clonotypes. For all TCRbeta clonotypes obtained by the gDNA method from several donors, generation probabilities were computed with OLGA. Sourced from immuneACCESS, this table was stored by TCRdb with only in-frame sequences that have V and J called. A share of the clones is absent; for the studies checked, an unresolved V gene accounts for under half, and the remainder has no known explanation. V and J calls and clone size follow that table, whereas D and trimming were derived from the DNA. This sample lists approximately 600,000 clones; around 95% were detected once. In total, the top ten clones hold around 0.12% of the sample.

For the CD8 naive samples, CD45RO-negative cells were positively selected for CCR7, yielding a CD45RA+CCR7+ population from which TemRA cells were excluded. Donors were healthy HIV-negative adults with no recently reported acute infections or vaccinations. Every donor was a Caucasian adult residing in Nashville, Tennessee, USA. After blood collection by leukapheresis, PBMCs were isolated using Ficoll-Histopaque density gradient centrifugation and then cryopreserved in the vapor phase of liquid nitrogen. Analytical flow cytometry was used to check the purity and quantity of each magnetically sorted T cell population. From each sorted fraction, genomic DNA was isolated and quantified by UV absorbance on a Nanodrop 2000c.

Sequenced: naive CD8+ T cells sorted from blood. This sample's cell subset or site label indicates: CD45RA+CCR7+. This TCR derives from a woman in her twenties or thirties in good health. In this chain, TRBV7-6 is recombined with TRBJ1-1; confidence is insufficient to name the D gene. Here the CDR3 is given as CASSFGNPGHTEAFF. Here is the DNA: TGTGCCAGCAGCTTCGGCAACCCTGGGCACACTGAAGCTTTCTTT.